Ten or more counts support the clone carrying this T cell receptor beta chain. As yet, its antigen is unknown. The record originates from a study of CD8 T cells in ankylosing spondylitis. TCRdb re-called the 5' RACE reads through MiXCR, storing one row per CDR3 protein. The table has 450,000 to 550,000 distinct CDR3 sequences, approximately 5% seen once. Findings of the study overall: Disease-linked clones reportedly showed significant enrichment in matched ankylosing spondylitis synovial fluid. A TCR beta motif of several highly homologous variants appeared characteristic of ankylosing spondylitis blood.

The germline V and J ends were trimmed by 0 bases and 8 bases, with 17 bases remaining between them. The CDR3 is made up of 16 amino acids. Germline V lookup: CDR1 SGHTA, CDR2 FQGNSA. This clonotype was obtained from a male donor with ankylosing spondylitis. The chain links TRBV7-2 to TRBJ2-1, with unresolved D. The source material was blood, either unsorted or a sorted T cell fraction (not recorded which). Here the CDR3 reads CASSLAHDRRPDEQFF. CDR3 DNA: TGTGCCAGCAGCTTAGCGCACGATCGAAGGCCGGATGAGCAGTTCTTC.